This T cell receptor (beta chain) is drawn from a study of a mutant IDH1 vaccine in newly diagnosed glioma. Time point denoted: week 5, during vaccination. In the vaccine, a single dose held 300 ug of the mutant IDH1 20-mer peptide, along with topical imiquimod. The germline CDR1 and CDR2 sequences are MNHEY and SVGAGI. V lost 5 bases and J lost 10; bases outside the gene matches: 7. The CDR3 sequence is 12 residues long. Data came from immunoSEQ multiplex PCR; TCRdb stores just in-frame clones and leaves some out. The sample has 25,000 to 35,000 clones, roughly nine tenths seen once. In the case of this clone: Its antigen is currently unknown.

This receptor was obtained from a man younger than 35 with glioma. The V gene is TRBV6-5, the J gene TRBJ1-1; TRBD1 aligns across 7 bases. The sequencing here drew on PBMCs, taken from a glioma patient whose treatment included an IDH1 peptide vaccine. CDR3 nucleotides: TGTGCCAGCAGTAGGTGGAGGGGGCGAGCTTTCTTT. Amino acid sequence: CASSRWRGRAFF.